The clone carrying this T cell receptor (beta chain) has a single count. Per the original data handling: Reference gene primer amplification in the assay estimated nucleated cell counts. Only in-frame clones appear in the TCRdb table, and some are missing; sequencing was by immunoSEQ multiplex PCR. The V and J calls and the clone size are those of that table, but D and trimming were determined from the DNA. Among about 290,000 clones listed, 85% were seen once. The entry originates in a study of blood T cell repertoires in COVID-19. Whole-study context: Spain, Italy and the United States supplied samples that represented acute and convalescent COVID-19. In each case, the material was cDNA or gDNA derived from T cells, B-cell-depleted T cells, or PBMCs.

Germline V lookup: CDR1 SGDLS, CDR2 YYNGEE. V was cut by 2 bases and J by 3 bases, with 12 bases left in between. This CDR3 is built from 15 residues. The TCR sequence derives from a woman aged 45-59 years with active or convalescent COVID-19. Input material: peripheral blood. The V call is TRBV9, the J call TRBJ2-1, with D possibly being TRBD2 (6 bases). The CDR3: CASSVGGKVYNEQFF. The CDR3 DNA sequence: TGTGCCAGCAGCGTTGGGGGGAAGGTCTACAATGAGCAGTTCTTC.